Shown below are 13 T cell receptor beta chains from a single sample sequenced in a study of response to subunit inactivated influenza vaccine. TCRdb analysed the RT-PCR reads with MiXCR anew, one entry per CDR3 protein. The top ten hold approximately 25% of the sample, which has about 190,000 distinct CDR3 sequences, 13% to 15% seen once. The sample consisted of CD8+ T cells sorted from PBMCs, taken 5 days after vaccination. The receptors were sampled from a man aged 45-60 years who received an inactivated influenza vaccine.

In this sample, this clonotype turned up a few times. The gene calls are TRBV9 and TRBJ2-1, with a weak D call TRBD2 (6 bases). CDR3 length: 14 amino acids. The germline V gene encodes CDR1 SGDLS and CDR2 YYNGEE. Trimming stripped 4 bases from V and 8 bases from J, with 16 bases between. In DNA, the CDR3 is TGTGCCAGCAGCATGAGCGGAGCGGGTGATGAGCAGTTCTTC. Translating gives CASSMSGAGDEQFF.

The V call is TRBV30, the J call TRBJ2-7; D might be TRBD1 or TRBD2, each matching 5 bases. The germline V gene has CDR1 GTSNPN and CDR2 SVGIG (reference sequence). This CDR3 region has 17 residues. The V end was cut by 2 bases, the J end by 9 bases, with 29 bases between. The chain's CDR3 is CAWSPGALGMVPEAQYF. The CDR3, as DNA: TGTGCCTGGAGTCCCGGGGCCCTGGGCATGGTACCCGAGGCGCAGTACTTC.

This clonotype was recorded a few times. The rearrangement uses TRBV20-1 and TRBJ2-5; D remains ambiguous. Trimming took 3 bases from V and 1 from J, leaving 12 bases between them. The germline V gene has CDR1 DFQATT and CDR2 SNEGSKA (reference sequence). CDR3 length: 14 residues. The chain's CDR3 is CSARPEDSQETQYF. As DNA, the CDR3 is TGCAGTGCTAGGCCCGAAGACTCCCAAGAGACCCAGTACTTC.

This chain links TRBV6-5 with TRBJ2-5, with TRBD2 matching 9 bases. The germline CDR1 and CDR2 sequences are MNHEY and SVGAGI. Germline trimming cut 1 base from V and 5 bases from J; bases unmatched to any gene: 8. This CDR3 comprises 16 residues. CDR3 sequence: CASSYFRRGGVETQYF. In DNA form, the CDR3 reads TGTGCCAGCAGTTACTTTCGGCGGGGGGGCGTGGAGACCCAGTACTTC.

This clonotype was counted ten times or more. The V gene is TRBV5-1, the J gene TRBJ2-7; D remains ambiguous. The CDR3 totals 13 residues. With 0 bases removed from V and 5 bases from J, the gap between germline ends came to 9 bases. Germline V CDR1 and CDR2: SGHRS, YFSETQ. The CDR3 protein is CASSLVIGDEQYF. CDR3 DNA: TGCGCCAGCAGCTTGGTTATAGGCGACGAGCAGTACTTC.

The J gene is TRBJ1-1, the V gene TRBV6-2 or TRBV6-3; D gene uncertain. The CDR3 is 18 amino acids. CDR1 is MNHEY, CDR2 SVGEGT, per germline. V lost 2 bases and J lost 0, with 19 bases in between. Here the CDR3 DNA reads TGTGCCAGCAGTTACCAGAACAGTGGTCTTTCTCTGAACACTGAAGCTTTCTTT. It is translated as CASSYQNSGLSLNTEAFF.

The V and J genes are TRBV10-2 and TRBJ2-2, with a tentative D call TRBD1 (6 bases). The CDR3 loop spans 15 amino acids. Trimming took off 7 bases at V and 0 bases at J, with 12 bases between the two ends. From germline, CDR1 is WSHSY and CDR2 SAAADI. Here the CDR3 reads CASISTGPNTGELFF. The CDR3, as DNA: TGCGCCAGCATCTCGACAGGACCGAACACCGGGGAGCTGTTTTTT.

In its sample, this clonotype was seen many times. J is TRBJ2-1 and V is TRBV20-1, with D hard to call. V lost 6 bases and J 2 bases, leaving 20 bases between the germline ends. Germline-derived CDR1 and CDR2 are DFQATT and SNEGSKA (reference sequence). This CDR3 is 16 amino acids long. CDR3 sequence (DNA): TGCAGTGCGCCCCACGTGACTGCACTAACCTACAATGAGCAGTTCTTC. Protein product: CSAPHVTALTYNEQFF.

CDR3 bases: TGCGCCAGCAGCTTGGCGGGGACAGTGGGGTCCACTGAAGCTTTCTTT. Its translation is CASSLAGTVGSTEAFF. This sequence joins TRBV5-1 and TRBJ1-1; TRBD1 agrees at 7 bases. In germline, CDR1 is SGHRS, CDR2 YFSETQ. This CDR3 is built from 16 residues. Unmatched junction bases numbered 9, after V lost 0 bases and J lost 4 bases.

This clonotype appeared a few times. The chain recombines TRBV20-1 with TRBJ2-5, with D tentatively TRBD2 (6 bases). CDR1 DFQATT and CDR2 SNEGSKA come from the germline V gene (reference sequence). The CDR3 loop spans 15 amino acids. V lost 7 bases, J lost 0 bases, and 18 bases lay in between. The CDR3, as DNA: TGCAGTGTTAGGCCGACCCGGGACTACCAAGAGACCCAGTACTTC. It codes for CSVRPTRDYQETQYF.

This rearrangement joins TRBV6-5 to TRBJ2-7; D may be TRBD2 (6 bases). The ends were cut back, 4 bases at V and 6 bases at J, with 16 bases in the middle. In germline, CDR1 is MNHEY, CDR2 SVGAGI. The CDR3 is made up of 14 amino acids. CDR3 sequence: CASSSTSNGPEQYF. CDR3 DNA: TGTGCCAGCAGTTCGACTAGTAATGGGCCCGAGCAGTACTTC.

This clonotype was seen a handful of times. This chain joins TRBV11-1 and TRBJ2-1; the D is unclear. The CDR3 is 15 residues long. Germline V CDR1 and CDR2: SGHAT, FQDESV (reference sequence). Trimming left V 5 bases short and J 6 bases short, with 17 bases between. This CDR3 reads CASSPTWTLANEQFF. Here the CDR3 DNA reads TGTGCCAGCAGCCCCACGTGGACCTTGGCCAATGAGCAGTTCTTC. Using reference TRBV11-1 and TRBJ2-1 for the parts outside the CDR3, the full variable domain is EAEVAQSPRYKITEKSQAVAFWCDPISGHATLYWYRQILGQGPELLVQFQDESVVDDSQLPKDRFSAERLKGVDSTLKIQPAELGDSAMYLCASSPTWTLANEQFFGPGTRLTVL.

There are a few counts of this clonotype. This chain uses TRBV15 with TRBJ2-7; tentative D call: TRBD2 (6 bases). CDR1 is LNHNV, CDR2 YYDKDF, per germline (reference sequence). V dropped 4 bases and J dropped 0 bases, with 13 bases sitting between them. CDR3 length: 15 residues. CDR3 region: CATSMGGPLSYEQYF. CDR3 coding DNA: TGTGCCACCAGCATGGGGGGACCACTCTCCTACGAGCAGTACTTC.